Shown below are 14 T cell receptor beta chains from a single sample sequenced in a study of cytomegalovirus exposure and HLA in healthy donors. A multiplex PCR was run with 60 Vbeta primers and 13 Jbeta primers. Sequencing used immunoSEQ multiplex PCR; TCRdb keeps in-frame clones, though not all of them. Its table lists 25,000 to 40,000 clones. Sequencing used PBMCs. The receptors shown here come from a female donor in good health and CMV-seronegative.

The J gene is TRBJ2-7, the V gene TRBV7-2; 9 nucleotides line up with TRBD2. The length of the CDR3 is 15 residues. Germline V gives CDR1 SGHTA, CDR2 FQGNSA. Trimming at V came to 1 base and at J to 3 bases, leaving 4 bases not matched to a gene. The CDR3 loop is CASSLGAAGGYEQYF. The CDR3, as DNA: TGTGCCAGCAGCTTAGGAGCAGCGGGGGGCTACGAGCAGTACTTC. Combining the CDR3 with reference TRBV7-2 and TRBJ2-7 gives the whole variable domain GAGVSQSPSNKVTEKGKDVELRCDPISGHTALYWYRQSLGQGLEFLIYFQGNSAPDKSGLPSDRFSAERTGGSVSTLTIQRTQQEDSAVYLCASSLGAAGGYEQYFGPGTRLTVT.

The chain carries TRBV19 and TRBJ1-2; TRBD1 is a possible D gene (6 bases). This CDR3 has 13 residues. V lost 3 bases and J lost 8, with 13 bases in between. Germline V gene lookup returns CDR1 LNHDA and CDR2 SQIVND (reference sequence). CDR3 in DNA: TGTGCCAGTAGTATGTTGGGGGCTAGGGGCTACACCTTC. Translated: CASSMLGARGYTF.

The gene calls are TRBV2 and TRBJ1-5; D might be TRBD1 (5 bases). The CDR3 length is 13 residues. The ends were cut back, 7 bases at V and 3 bases at J, with 10 bases in the middle. Germline CDR1 and CDR2: SNHLY and FYNNEI. Written as DNA, the CDR3 is TGTGCCAGCACGGTGACAGCCAATCAGCCCCAGCATTTT. Protein sequence: CASTVTANQPQHF.

The chain joins TRBV2 to TRBJ1-2; D gene ambiguous. The germline gives CDR1 SNHLY, CDR2 FYNNEI. This CDR3 is 13 amino acids long. CDR3 sequence reads: CATPSGPQYGYTF. CDR3 sequence (DNA): TGTGCTACACCGAGTGGGCCCCAGTATGGCTACACCTTC.

The V call is TRBV9, the J call TRBJ1-2; 7 positions match TRBD1. Germline CDR1 SGDLS, CDR2 YYNGEE. The CDR3 runs to 16 residues. After removal of 3 bases from V and 5 bases from J, the junction contained 13 bases not matched to a gene. DNA for the CDR3: TGTGCCAGCAGCGGGAGTGGTGACAGGGAAGAATATGGCTACACCTTC. Translation: CASSGSGDREEYGYTF.

The chain has TRBV11-2 and TRBJ2-4; tentatively, D is TRBD2 (5 bases). The CDR3 is 15 amino acids. Germline V CDR1 and CDR2: SGHAT, FQNNGV. V was cut by 4 bases and J by 4 bases, with 14 bases left in between. CDR3 bases: TGTGCCAGCAGCTCAATACGGGGTAATAAAAACATTCAGTACTTC. Residues: CASSSIRGNKNIQYF. Full variable domain (missing parts from reference TRBV11-2 and TRBJ2-4): EAGVAQSPRYKIIEKRQSVAFWCNPISGHATLYWYQQILGQGPKLLIQFQNNGVVDDSQLPKDRFSAERLKGVDSTLKIQPAKLEDSAVYLCASSSIRGNKNIQYFGAGTRLSVL.

This sequence joins TRBV5-1 and TRBJ2-5, with 7 nucleotides matching TRBD1. Germline CDR1 is SGHRS and CDR2 is YFSETQ. V shed 0 bases and J 0 bases; nucleotides not matched to a gene: 5. The length of the CDR3 is 16 residues. CDR3 DNA: TGCGCCAGCAGCTTGGCCTCGGGACAGAACCAAGAGACCCAGTACTTC. Translated, it gives CASSLASGQNQETQYF.

The genes are TRBV7-6 and TRBJ2-5, with D maybe TRBD1 (5 bases). CDR1 is SGHVS, CDR2 FNYEAQ, per germline. CDR3 length equals 13 residues. Trimming took 5 bases from V and 5 from J, leaving 12 bases between them. The CDR3 reads CASSQQGWETQYF. CDR3 coding DNA: TGTGCCAGCAGCCAGCAGGGTTGGGAGACCCAGTACTTC.

The gene calls are TRBV2 and TRBJ1-5; D possibly corresponds to TRBD1 (6 bases). V was shortened by 7 bases and J by 5 bases, with 12 bases between the two germline ends. Looked up from germline, CDR1 is SNHLY and CDR2 is FYNNEI. The CDR3 extends over 13 amino acids. The CDR3 sequence is CASTRDTYQPQHF. The DNA of the CDR3 is TGTGCCAGCACCCGGGACACATATCAGCCCCAGCATTTT. The full variable domain, with the rest looked up from reference TRBV2 and TRBJ1-5, is EPEVTQTPSHQVTQMGQEVILRCVPISNHLYFYWYRQILGQKVEFLVSFYNNEISEKSEIFDDQFSVERPDGSNFTLKIRSTKLEDSAMYFCASTRDTYQPQHFGDGTRLSIL.

V usage is TRBV7-9 and J usage is TRBJ1-1; D remains unclear. Trimming shortened V by 5 bases and J by 4 bases, and 8 bases separated the two germline ends. The CDR3 extends over 12 amino acids. Per germline, CDR1 SEHNR and CDR2 FQNEAQ (reference sequence). The CDR3, as DNA: TGTGCCAGCAGCCCTCGGGGCACTGAAGCTTTCTTT. Translated, it gives CASSPRGTEAFF.

The chain employs TRBV9 and TRBJ1-1; no reliable D call. The CDR3 loop spans 15 amino acids. CDR1 SGDLS and CDR2 YYNGEE come from the germline V gene. Trimming stripped 0 bases from V and 1 base from J, with 10 bases between. The DNA of the CDR3 is TGTGCCAGCAGCGTAGGTGGTTACACGAACACTGAAGCTTTCTTT. Amino acid sequence: CASSVGGYTNTEAFF.

The V call is TRBV5-6, the J call TRBJ1-1; 10 nucleotides match TRBD1. V was pared by 0 bases and J by 5 bases, with 1 base of the junction left unmatched. Per germline, CDR1 SGHDT and CDR2 YYEEEE. This CDR3 contains 14 residues. The CDR3 DNA reads TGTGCCAGCAGCTTGGTGGACAGGGGGACTGAAGCTTTCTTT. Translating it yields CASSLVDRGTEAFF.

As to this clone: Because it lacks the conserved phenylalanine or tryptophan at the end, this CDR3 is likely a read error. This chain joins TRBV4-2 and TRBJ1-2; D possibly corresponds to TRBD1 (6 bases). Germline CDR1 reads LGHNA; CDR2 reads YNFKEQ. This CDR3 has 15 residues. Trimming pared 2 bases from V and 7 bases from J, leaving 17 bases between. CDR3 in DNA: TGTGCCAGCAGCCAATCCGGGACAAGGGAAAGTGGCTACACCTCC. It is translated as CASSQSGTRESGYTS.

The V call is TRBV27, the J call TRBJ1-2; D possibly corresponds to TRBD1 (5 bases). The V gene's germline CDR1 is MNHEY and CDR2 SMNVEV (reference sequence). V lost 8 bases, J lost 2 bases, and 15 bases lay in between. CDR3 length: 14 residues. The CDR3 DNA reads as TGTGCCAGCCGGACCCAAGGGGCGAACTATGGCTACACCTTC. Amino acid sequence: CASRTQGANYGYTF.